The clone carrying this TCR beta chain has a count of ten or more. The sample belongs to a study of T cells in Graves' hyperthyroidism and ophthalmopathy. Newly diagnosed patients aged 18 to 65 had hyperthyroidism of under 2 months' duration. There were TCR beta CDR3 regions amplified from RNA transcripts. TCR CDR3 regions were first amplified by RT-PCR with HTBI primers. TCRdb used MiXCR to reprocess the multiplex PCR reads, holding one entry per CDR3 protein. The profile shows over 250,000 distinct CDR3 sequences, 25% to 30% of them singletons. The CDR3 has 13 residues. Deletions cut 7 bases from V and 3 bases from J, with 12 bases between. The germline gives CDR1 MDHEN, CDR2 SYDVKM.

The J gene is TRBJ2-5, the V gene TRBV28; D may be TRBD1 (6 bases). The sample consisted of blood. The clonotype originates from a man in his forties with Graves' hyperthyroidism that later progressed to Graves' ophthalmopathy. The CDR3 DNA follows: TGTGCCAGCACCCCAGGGGACGAAGAGACCCAGTACTTC. Its protein product is CASTPGDEETQYF.